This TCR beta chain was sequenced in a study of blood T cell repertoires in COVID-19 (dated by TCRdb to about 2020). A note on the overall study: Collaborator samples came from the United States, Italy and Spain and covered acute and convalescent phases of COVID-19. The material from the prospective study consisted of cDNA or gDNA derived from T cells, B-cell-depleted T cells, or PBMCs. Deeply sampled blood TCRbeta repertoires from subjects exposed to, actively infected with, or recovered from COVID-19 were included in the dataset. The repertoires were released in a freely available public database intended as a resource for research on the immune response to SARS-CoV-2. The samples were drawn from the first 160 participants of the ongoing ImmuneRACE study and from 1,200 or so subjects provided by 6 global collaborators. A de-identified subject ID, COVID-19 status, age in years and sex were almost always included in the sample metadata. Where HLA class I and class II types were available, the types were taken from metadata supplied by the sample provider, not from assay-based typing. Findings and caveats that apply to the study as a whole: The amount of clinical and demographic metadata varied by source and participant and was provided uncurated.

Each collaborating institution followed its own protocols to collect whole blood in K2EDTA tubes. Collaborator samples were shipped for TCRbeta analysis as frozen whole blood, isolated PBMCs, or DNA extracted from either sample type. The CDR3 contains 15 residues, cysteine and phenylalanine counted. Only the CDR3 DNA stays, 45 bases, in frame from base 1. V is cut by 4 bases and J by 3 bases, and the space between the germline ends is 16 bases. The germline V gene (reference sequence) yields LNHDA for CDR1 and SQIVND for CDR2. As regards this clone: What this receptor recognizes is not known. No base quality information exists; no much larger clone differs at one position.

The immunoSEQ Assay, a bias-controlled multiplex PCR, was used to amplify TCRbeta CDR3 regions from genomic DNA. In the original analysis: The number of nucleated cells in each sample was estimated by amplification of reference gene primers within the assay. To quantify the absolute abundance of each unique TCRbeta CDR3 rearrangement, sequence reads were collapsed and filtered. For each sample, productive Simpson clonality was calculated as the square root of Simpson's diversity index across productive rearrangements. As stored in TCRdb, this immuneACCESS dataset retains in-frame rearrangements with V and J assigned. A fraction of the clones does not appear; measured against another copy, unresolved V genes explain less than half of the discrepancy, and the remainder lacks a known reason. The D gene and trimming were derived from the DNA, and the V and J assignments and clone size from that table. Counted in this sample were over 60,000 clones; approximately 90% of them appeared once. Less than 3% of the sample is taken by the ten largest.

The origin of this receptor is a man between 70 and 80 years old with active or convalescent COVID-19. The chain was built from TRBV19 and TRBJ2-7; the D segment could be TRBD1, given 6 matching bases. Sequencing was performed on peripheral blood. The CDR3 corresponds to CASSRQTGTNYEQYF. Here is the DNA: TGTGCCAGTAGTAGACAGACAGGAACAAACTACGAGCAGTACTTC.